The 15 T cell receptor beta chains below come from one sample, sequenced in a study of T cells in Graves' hyperthyroidism and ophthalmopathy. Amplification yielded TCR beta CDR3 regions, with RNA transcripts as the source. The TCR CDR3 was amplified in a first-round RT-PCR using the HTBI primer set. TCRdb reprocessed the multiplex PCR reads with MiXCR, giving one entry per CDR3 protein. The sample lists under 750,000 distinct CDR3 sequences, 18% seen once, with 16% in the top ten. The specimen was blood. The receptors here all came from a woman in her 50s with Graves' hyperthyroidism that later progressed to Graves' ophthalmopathy.

This clonotype was seen a few times. This rearrangement joins TRBV10-3 to TRBJ1-2, with TRBD1 as a possible D gene (6 bases). Trimming left V 2 bases short and J 4 bases short, with 11 bases between. The CDR3 runs 14 residues. CDR1 and CDR2 (germline): ENHRY, SYGVKD. CDR3 coding DNA: TGTGCCATCAGTGAGCAGGGGCCTAGCTATGGCTACACCTTC. Encoded protein: CAISEQGPSYGYTF.

The chain has TRBV6-1 and TRBJ1-1; maybe TRBD1 (6 bases). Trimming pared 5 bases from V and 8 bases from J, leaving 21 bases between. The germline gives CDR1 MNHNS, CDR2 SASEGT. The CDR3 is made up of 15 amino acids. CDR3 bases: TGTGCCAGCAGTCGATCCATGGGGGGGCTGGGGGAAGCTTTCTTT. Residues: CASSRSMGGLGEAFF.

This clonotype was picked up many times. DNA for the CDR3: TGCGCCAGCACCATGGATAGGGGGGACGAAAAACTGTTTTTT. This sequence encodes CASTMDRGDEKLFF. This chain uses TRBV5-1 with TRBJ1-4; D might be TRBD1 (6 bases). V lost 6 bases and J lost 8, with 17 bases in between. The CDR3 totals 14 residues. CDR1 and CDR2 from the germline V gene are SGHRS and YFSETQ.

This clonotype was recorded a few times. The chain recombines TRBV5-8 with TRBJ1-5; possible D gene TRBD1, 6 bases. CDR3 length: 14 amino acids. The germline V and J ends were trimmed by 2 bases and 3 bases, with 9 bases remaining between them. The germline CDR1 and CDR2 sequences are SGHTS and YDEGEE. CDR3 sequence (DNA): TGTGCCAGCAGCTTCCGGGACATCAATCAGCCCCAGCATTTT. Protein sequence: CASSFRDINQPQHF. The variable domain in full, with the rest retrieved from reference TRBV5-8 and TRBJ1-5, is EAGVTQSPTHLIKTRGQQATLRCSPISGHTSVYWYQQALGLGLQFLLWYDEGEERNRGNFPPRFSGRQFPNYSSELNVNALELEDSALYLCASSFRDINQPQHFGDGTRLSIL.

This clonotype was observed at least ten times. J is TRBJ2-1 and V is TRBV7-8, with 9 bases that match TRBD1. This CDR3 region has 15 residues. Germline loops: CDR1 SGHVS, CDR2 FQNEAQ. With V trimmed by 5 bases and J by 8 bases, 10 bases remained unmatched. The CDR3 region has the DNA TGTGCCAGCAGCGCAACCGGGACAGGGTCCGATGAGCAGTTCTTC. This encodes CASSATGTGSDEQFF.

CDR3 sequence: CASSLELADYNEQFF. CDR3 nucleotide sequence: TGTGCCAGCAGCTTAGAACTAGCAGACTACAATGAGCAGTTCTTC. The V call is TRBV7-2, the J call TRBJ2-1, with TRBD2 as a possible D gene (6 bases). The length of the CDR3 is 15 residues. V dropped 1 base and J dropped 3 bases, with 10 bases sitting between them. The V gene's germline CDR1 is SGHTA and CDR2 FQGNSA.

This clonotype was seen many times. The gene calls are TRBV12-3 or TRBV12-4 and TRBJ2-1, with TRBD2 matching 12 bases. The CDR3 totals 16 residues. V lost 5 bases and J lost 5; bases outside the gene matches: 7. The CDR3 DNA is TGTGCCAGCAGTCCCCCTCGGACTAGCGGGGACAATGAGCAGTTCTTC. It specifies CASSPPRTSGDNEQFF.

This clonotype was observed many times. The chain joins TRBV18 to TRBJ2-3, with a tentative D call TRBD2 (6 bases). V lost 4 bases and J lost 0, with 11 bases in between. This CDR3 is built from 15 residues. In germline, CDR1 is KGHSH, CDR2 LQKENI. CDR3 in amino acids: CASSLDYSSTDTQYF. CDR3 bases: TGTGCCAGCTCACTGGACTACTCTAGCACAGATACGCAGTATTTT.

The chain uses TRBV27 and TRBJ2-3, with D possibly TRBD2 on 5 matching bases. Germline values: CDR1 MNHEY, CDR2 SMNVEV (reference sequence). V was clipped by 4 bases and J by 4 bases, with 12 bases between them. CDR3 length: 14 amino acids. CDR3 amino acids: CASSSLSGSDTQYF. CDR3 coding DNA: TGTGCCAGCAGTTCCCTCAGCGGCTCAGATACGCAGTATTTT.

This clonotype showed up many times. This chain joins TRBV11-2 and TRBJ1-1; D is uncertain. This CDR3 has 13 residues. The germline V gene encodes CDR1 SGHAT and CDR2 FQNNGV. The V end was cut by 0 bases, the J end by 10 bases, with 12 bases between. CDR3 bases: TGTGCCAGCAGCTTAGAACCTCACGGTGGAGCTTTCTTT. Translation: CASSLEPHGGAFF.

This clonotype appeared many times. The genes are TRBV3-1 and TRBJ1-5; 7 bases are shared with TRBD1. CDR1 and CDR2 from the germline V gene are LGHDT and YNNKEL (reference sequence). The CDR3 length is 13 residues. Trimming cost V 2 bases and J 5 bases; bases outside gene matches: 0. In DNA form, the CDR3 reads TGTGCCAGCAGCCAAACAGGGGATCAGCCCCAGCATTTT. Its translation: CASSQTGDQPQHF.

Regarding this clonotype: This may come from a read error, since a much larger clone is one base off. The chain uses TRBV5-5 and TRBJ2-3, with a possible D match to TRBD1 (6 bases). The CDR3 has 15 residues. V was cut by 4 bases and J by 1 base, with 13 bases left in between. Germline lookup yields CDR1 SGHKS and CDR2 YYEKEE (reference sequence). The CDR3 spells CASSHGRGRTDTQYF. DNA of the CDR3: TGTGCCAGCAGCCATGGCAGGGGTCGCACAGATACGCAGTATTTT. Supplemented by reference TRBV5-5 and TRBJ2-3, the full variable domain reads DAGVTQSPTHLIKTRGQQVTLRCSPISGHKSVSWYQQVLGQGPQFIFQYYEKEERGRGNFPDRFSARQFPNYSSELNVNALLLGDSALYLCASSHGRGRTDTQYFGPGTRLTVL.

The V call is TRBV12-3 or TRBV12-4, the J call TRBJ1-3; D gene uncertain. The V end was cut by 3 bases, the J end by 5 bases, with 20 bases between. The CDR3 spans 17 residues. CDR3 DNA: TGTGCCAGCAGTTTGGGCCCGGGAGGCTCTCTTAGAAACACCATATATTTT. It yields the protein CASSLGPGGSLRNTIYF.

The rearrangement joins TRBV18 to TRBJ2-1; tentatively, D is TRBD1 or TRBD2 (6 bases each). The germline V and J ends were trimmed by 5 bases and 1 base, with 18 bases remaining between them. CDR3 length: 17 amino acids. CDR1 and CDR2 from the germline V gene are KGHSH and LQKENI. The CDR3 DNA reads as TGTGCCAGCTCAAAGGGGGGTGCGGTTCGGTCCTACAATGAGCAGTTCTTC. It codes for CASSKGGAVRSYNEQFF.

This clonotype occurred many times. V and J are TRBV3-1 and TRBJ1-4; TRBD1 is a possible D gene (6 bases). This CDR3 comprises 17 residues. V was shortened by 2 bases and J by 8 bases, with 21 bases between the two germline ends. Germline V CDR1 and CDR2: LGHDT, YNNKEL (reference sequence). CDR3 sequence (DNA): TGTGCCAGCAGCCAACCCCCCAACAGGGTCTTACAAGAAAAACTGTTTTTT. Translation: CASSQPPNRVLQEKLFF. Drawing the rest from reference TRBV3-1 and TRBJ1-4, the complete variable domain is DTAVSQTPKYLVTQMGNDKSIKCEQNLGHDTMYWYKQDSKKFLKIMFSYNNKELIINETVPNRFSPKSPDKAHLNLHINSLELGDSAVYFCASSQPPNRVLQEKLFFGSGTQLSVL.